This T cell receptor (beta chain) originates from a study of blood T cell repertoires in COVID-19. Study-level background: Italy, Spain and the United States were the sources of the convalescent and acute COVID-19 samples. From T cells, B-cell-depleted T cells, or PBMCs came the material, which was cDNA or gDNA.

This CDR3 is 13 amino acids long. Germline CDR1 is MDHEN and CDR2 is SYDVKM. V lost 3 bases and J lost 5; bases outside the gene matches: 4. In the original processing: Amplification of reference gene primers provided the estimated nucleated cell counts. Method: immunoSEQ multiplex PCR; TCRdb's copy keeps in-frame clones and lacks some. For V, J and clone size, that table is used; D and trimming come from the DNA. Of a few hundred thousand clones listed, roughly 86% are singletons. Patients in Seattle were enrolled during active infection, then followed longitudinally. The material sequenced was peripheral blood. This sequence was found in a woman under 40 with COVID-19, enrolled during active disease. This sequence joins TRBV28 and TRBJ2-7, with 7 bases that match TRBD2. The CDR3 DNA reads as TGTGCCAGCAGTTTGCCGCGGGAGAACGAGCAGTACTTC. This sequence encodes CASSLPRENEQYF. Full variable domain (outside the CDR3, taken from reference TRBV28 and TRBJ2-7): DVKVTQSSRYLVKRTGEKVFLECVQDMDHENMFWYRQDPGLGLRLIYFSYDVKMKEKGDIPEGYSVSREKKERFSLILESASTNQTSMYLCASSLPRENEQYFGPGTRLTVT.